The 27 T cell receptor beta chains in this list originate from one sample, sequenced in a study of T cell repertoires in cytomegalovirus infection. TCRdb used MiXCR to reprocess the reads, holding one entry per CDR3 protein. The table has around 630,000 distinct CDR3 sequences, about 24% seen once; the top ten hold 7% to 9%. What was sequenced was CD8+ T cells from PBMCs. The origin of the receptors is a human donor in good health (CMV status not recorded). Some clones in this sample may be carry-over from other donors' samples.

This clonotype has a handful of counts. The rearrangement joins TRBV5-5 to TRBJ1-2; tentative D call: TRBD1 (5 bases). The CDR3 totals 15 residues. CDR1 and CDR2 (germline): SGHKS, YYEKEE (reference sequence). V was trimmed by 4 bases and J by 4 bases, leaving 17 bases between them. CDR3 sequence: CASSAPDGGAYGYTF. As DNA, the CDR3 is TGTGCCAGCAGCGCCCCGGACGGAGGGGCCTATGGCTACACCTTC.

This clonotype occurred many times. V is TRBV11-2 and J is TRBJ1-2; 9 bases line up with TRBD1. Looked up from germline, CDR1 is SGHAT and CDR2 is FQNNGV. The CDR3 length is 14 residues. The J segment lost 6 bases and the V segment lost 7 bases, leaving 9 bases of the junction unmatched. The CDR3 sequence: CASTYGQGPNGYTF. The CDR3 coding sequence is TGTGCCAGCACCTACGGACAGGGGCCGAATGGCTACACCTTC.

The chain recombines TRBV10-3 with TRBJ2-1; D is possibly TRBD1 (5 bases). Looked up from germline, CDR1 is ENHRY and CDR2 is SYGVKD. The CDR3 spans 16 residues. V lost 3 bases to trimming and J lost 6 bases, with 18 bases between them. CDR3 protein: CAISDLPETVFNEQFF. CDR3 nucleotides: TGTGCCATCAGTGACTTACCTGAGACAGTTTTCAATGAGCAGTTCTTC.

The chain recombines TRBV6-1 with TRBJ2-1; tentatively, D is TRBD1 (5 bases). The CDR3 spans 18 residues. Trimming shortened V by 1 base and J by 0 bases, and 16 bases separated the two germline ends. Germline CDR1 is MNHNS and CDR2 is SASEGT. The CDR3, as DNA: TGTGCCAGCAGTGAAGAACCGAGACAGATAAGCTCCTACAATGAGCAGTTCTTC. Encoded protein: CASSEEPRQISSYNEQFF.

In the case of this clonotype: One end of the junction fails to match germline, which may point to a read error. The V and J genes are TRBV7-6 and TRBJ2-1, with D perhaps matching TRBD2 (6 bases). CDR3 size: 15 residues. From germline, CDR1 is SGHVS and CDR2 FNYEAQ. CDR3 DNA sequence: TGTGCTAGCAGCCCGTATAAGGAGGGACTCCGGGAGCAGTTCTTC. Translation gives CASSPYKEGLREQFF.

This clonotype has at least ten counts. This chain's CDR3 is CASSQDRDLSTDTQYF. The CDR3 DNA reads TGTGCCAGCAGCCAAGATCGGGACTTGTCCACAGATACGCAGTATTTT. V and J are TRBV14 and TRBJ2-3; tentative D call: TRBD2 (6 bases). Germline assignment: CDR1 SGHDN and CDR2 FVKESK. This CDR3 has 16 residues. The germline V and J ends were trimmed by 0 bases and 2 bases, with 12 bases remaining between them. The entire variable domain, with the rest obtained from reference TRBV14 and TRBJ2-3, is as follows: EAGVTQFPSHSVIEKGQTVTLRCDPISGHDNLYWYRRVMGKEIKFLLHFVKESKQDESGMPNNRFLAERTGGTYSTLKVQPAELEDSGVYFCASSQDRDLSTDTQYFGPGTRLTVL.

This chain links TRBV5-5 with TRBJ2-5, with D perhaps given as TRBD1 or TRBD2 (6 bases each). This CDR3 region has 15 residues. Trimming stripped 0 bases from V and 4 bases from J, with 13 bases between. The germline gives CDR1 SGHKS, CDR2 YYEKEE (reference sequence). The CDR3 spells CASSLERGGSETQYF. The CDR3 DNA is TGTGCCAGCAGCTTGGAGAGAGGGGGGTCAGAGACCCAGTACTTC.

On this clonotype: A much larger clone lies one base from this, so it may be a read error. The V gene is TRBV11-3, the J gene TRBJ2-1; a weak D match, TRBD1 (6 bases). Germline lookup yields CDR1 SGHNT and CDR2 YENEEA. Trimming removed 4 bases at V and 0 bases at J, with 13 bases between. The CDR3 runs 16 residues. CDR3 sequence reads: CASSYRRGGSYNEQFF. The CDR3 DNA is TGTGCCAGCAGCTACCGCAGGGGTGGCTCCTACAATGAGCAGTTCTTC.

J is TRBJ1-2 and V is TRBV29-1, with 7 bases fitting TRBD1. This CDR3 is 12 amino acids long. V gave up 6 bases and J gave up 6 bases; unmatched junction bases: 7. Germline CDR1 SQVTM, CDR2 ANQGSEA. The CDR3, as DNA: TGCAGCGTCCCCGGACAGGAGAATGGCTACACCTTC. Protein sequence: CSVPGQENGYTF.

This clonotype showed up many times. The genes are TRBV7-9 and TRBJ2-1; 14 positions agree with TRBD2. The V gene end was trimmed by 5 bases and the J gene end by 8 bases; junction bases not matched to a gene: 11. The CDR3 is 17 amino acids. Looked up from germline, CDR1 is SEHNR and CDR2 is FQNEAQ (reference sequence). The CDR3 is CASSRRIGLAGGDEQFF. CDR3 nucleotide sequence: TGTGCCAGCAGCCGCCGAATTGGACTAGCGGGGGGAGATGAGCAGTTCTTC.

The chain carries TRBV14 and TRBJ1-2; D is perhaps TRBD1 (6 bases). This CDR3 region has 15 residues. V was trimmed by 0 bases and J by 8 bases, leaving 16 bases between them. Germline CDR1 is SGHDN and CDR2 is FVKESK. CDR3 sequence (DNA): TGTGCCAGCAGCCAAGATAAGGGGGGGACGCTGGGCTACACCTTC. It translates to CASSQDKGGTLGYTF.

The V gene is TRBV5-1, the J gene TRBJ2-1; 10 nucleotides align to TRBD2. V was pared by 4 bases and J by 3 bases, with 7 bases of the junction left unmatched. Germline V gene sequence: CDR1 SGHRS, CDR2 YFSETQ. The CDR3 is 16 amino acids. The CDR3: CASSQPASGGYNEQFF. The CDR3 DNA follows: TGCGCCAGCAGCCAGCCTGCTAGCGGGGGCTACAATGAGCAGTTCTTC. The entire variable domain, with the rest obtained from reference TRBV5-1 and TRBJ2-1, is as follows: KAGVTQTPRYLIKTRGQQVTLSCSPISGHRSVSWYQQTPGQGLQFLFEYFSETQRNKGNFPGRFSGRQFSNSRSEMNVSTLELGDSALYLCASSQPASGGYNEQFFGPGTRLTVL.

The chain is built from TRBV6-2 or TRBV6-3 and TRBJ1-2; TRBD1 aligns across 8 bases. Germline values: CDR1 MNHEY, CDR2 SVGEGT. The CDR3 totals 15 residues. V shed 7 bases and J 2 bases; nucleotides not matched to a gene: 9. CDR3 DNA sequence: TGTGCCAGCACAAGTAGGGACAGGATCAACTATGGCTACACCTTC. Protein product: CASTSRDRINYGYTF.

The chain links TRBV11-2 to TRBJ2-1, with 8 bases identical to TRBD2. V shed 2 bases, J shed 3 bases, and the junction held 9 bases outside the gene matches. CDR1 is SGHAT, CDR2 FQNNGV, per germline. The CDR3 has 17 residues. This CDR3 reads CASSLLQGGGFYNEQFF. DNA of the CDR3: TGTGCCAGCAGCTTATTGCAGGGCGGGGGGTTCTACAATGAGCAGTTCTTC.

J is TRBJ1-1 and V is TRBV6-6, with 8 bases identical to TRBD1. The CDR3 has 14 residues. Germline CDR1 MNHNY, CDR2 SVGAGI (reference sequence). The junction had 2 bases not matched to a gene; V was cut back by 2 bases and J by 3 bases. CDR3 protein: CASSYPGGHTEAFF. The CDR3 DNA reads as TGTGCCAGCAGTTACCCAGGGGGCCACACTGAAGCTTTCTTT.

The chain links TRBV6-2 or TRBV6-3 to TRBJ2-1; 9 bases are a match to TRBD2. Germline CDR1 is MNHEY and CDR2 is SVGEGT. There are 15 residues in the CDR3. With V trimmed by 6 bases and J by 2 bases, 5 bases remained unmatched. The CDR3: CASRLPSGTYNEQFF. For the CDR3, the DNA is TGTGCCAGCAGGCTACCTAGCGGGACCTACAATGAGCAGTTCTTC.

The chain recombines TRBV7-4 with TRBJ2-7, with a weak D call TRBD2 (6 bases). Trimming took off 7 bases at V and 2 bases at J, with 18 bases between the two ends. CDR3 length: 15 residues. Germline V gene lookup returns CDR1 SGHVT and CDR2 SQSDAQ. CDR3 nucleotides: TGTGCCAGCAAGGAGGGCGTAGGCTCTCCCTACGAGCAGTACTTC. Translated: CASKEGVGSPYEQYF.

About this clonotype itself: With a much larger clone just one base away, this may be a read error. The conserved closing phenylalanine or tryptophan is absent in this CDR3, likely reflecting a read error. The J gene is TRBJ1-6, the V gene TRBV7-2; D unresolved. V was pared by 5 bases and J by 12 bases, with 8 bases between. Germline loops: CDR1 SGHTA, CDR2 FQGNSA. The CDR3 length is 11 residues. The CDR3 DNA follows: TGTGCCAGCAGCCCGGAGGGACCCCTCCACTGT. The encoded protein is CASSPEGPLHC.

This clonotype turned up a few times. The DNA of the CDR3 is TGCGCCAGCAGCTTCCTTCGGGTTACGCAGACAGGGGAGAAGACTGAAGCTTTCTTT. Protein product: CASSFLRVTQTGEKTEAFF. The chain is built from TRBV5-1 and TRBJ1-1; 8 nucleotides align to TRBD1. V dropped 2 bases and J dropped 5; count of bases not matched to a gene: 20. Germline-derived CDR1 and CDR2 are SGHRS and YFSETQ. This CDR3 comprises 19 residues.

This rearrangement joins TRBV4-1 to TRBJ2-1, with 7 bases aligning to TRBD1. V lost 2 bases, J lost 6 bases, and 7 bases stayed unmatched. Germline V gene lookup returns CDR1 MGHRA and CDR2 YSYEKL. The CDR3 consists of 15 residues. The CDR3 region is CASSQPGQISNEQFF. CDR3 nucleotides: TGCGCCAGCAGCCAACCGGGACAGATAAGCAATGAGCAGTTCTTC.

This clonotype occurred a few times. DNA of the CDR3: TGTGCCAGCAGTTACTTATTCGATAGGGCCAAAATGGAGCCCCAGCATTTT. Protein product: CASSYLFDRAKMEPQHF. The rearrangement links TRBV6-2 or TRBV6-3 to TRBJ1-5, with unresolved D. Deletions cut 1 base from V and 8 bases from J, with 21 bases between. This CDR3 is built from 17 residues. Germline V lookup: CDR1 MNHEY, CDR2 SVGEGT.

J is TRBJ2-3 and V is TRBV28; TRBD2 agrees at 7 bases. Germline values: CDR1 MDHEN, CDR2 SYDVKM. The junction had 10 bases not matched to a gene; V was cut back by 7 bases and J by 3 bases. The CDR3 covers 15 residues. The CDR3 coding sequence is TGTGCCAGCACCTCGAAAGCGGGGAGAACAGATACGCAGTATTTT. Encoded protein: CASTSKAGRTDTQYF.

This clonotype was recorded at least ten times. The rearrangement links TRBV6-5 to TRBJ1-1, with D unresolved. The CDR3 length is 13 residues. Trimming removed 0 bases from V and 2 bases from J, with 4 bases in between. The V gene's germline CDR1 is MNHEY and CDR2 SVGAGI. The CDR3 sequence is CASSYSYNTEAFF. The CDR3 nucleotides are TGTGCCAGCAGTTACTCGTATAACACTGAAGCTTTCTTT.

As for this clonotype: The final CDR3 position lacks the conserved phenylalanine or tryptophan, pointing to a likely read error. This rearrangement joins TRBV28 to TRBJ1-2; 8 bases map to TRBD1. Germline values: CDR1 MDHEN, CDR2 SYDVKM. The V gene end was trimmed by 1 base and the J gene end by 8 bases; junction bases not matched to a gene: 6. This CDR3 spans 14 amino acids. The CDR3 coding sequence is TGTGCCAGCAGTTTATACCGGACAGGGAGCGGCTACACCTGC. It specifies CASSLYRTGSGYTC.

This rearrangement joins TRBV19 to TRBJ1-2; D is undetermined. The CDR3 is 13 amino acids. V lost 2 bases and J lost 8, with 12 bases in between. Per the germline V gene, CDR1 is LNHDA and CDR2 is SQIVND (reference sequence). The CDR3 nucleotides are TGTGCCAGTAGTATATCGAGCGAAGGAGGCTACACCTTC. It specifies CASSISSEGGYTF.

CDR3 in amino acids: CASSYVGQGNEQYV. The CDR3 DNA reads TGTGCCAGCAGTTACGTTGGACAGGGGAACGAGCAGTACGTC. The chain has TRBV6-2 or TRBV6-3 and TRBJ2-7, with TRBD1 matching over 9 bases. Germline lookup yields CDR1 MNHEY and CDR2 SVGEGT. Unmatched junction bases numbered 4, after V lost 2 bases and J lost 5 bases. The length of the CDR3 is 14 residues.

The chain links TRBV9 to TRBJ1-2; TRBD1 matches 7 bases. Looked up from germline, CDR1 is SGDLS and CDR2 is YYNGEE. This CDR3 is 13 amino acids long. Trimming removed 0 bases from V and 8 bases from J; junction bases left unmatched: 4. Written as DNA, the CDR3 is TGTGCCAGCAGCGTAGTAGGGGGCAAAGGCTACACCTTC. Translating it yields CASSVVGGKGYTF. The full variable domain, its missing parts supplied by reference TRBV9 and TRBJ1-2, is DSGVTQTPKHLITATGQRVTLRCSPRSGDLSVYWYQQSLDQGLQFLIQYYNGEERAKGNILERFSAQQFPDLHSELNLSSLELGDSALYFCASSVVGGKGYTFGSGTRLTVV.